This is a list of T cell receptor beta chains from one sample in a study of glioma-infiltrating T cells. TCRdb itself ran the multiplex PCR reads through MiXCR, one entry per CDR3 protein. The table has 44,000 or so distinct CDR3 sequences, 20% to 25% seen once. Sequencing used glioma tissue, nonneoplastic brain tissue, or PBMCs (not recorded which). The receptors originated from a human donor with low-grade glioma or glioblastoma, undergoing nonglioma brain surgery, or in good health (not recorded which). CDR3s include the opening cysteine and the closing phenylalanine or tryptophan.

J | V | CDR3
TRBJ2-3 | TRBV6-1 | CASRVLSGADTQYF
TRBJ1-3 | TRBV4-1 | CASSQDLPPIGNTIYF
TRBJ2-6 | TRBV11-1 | CASSHAQGAAGANVLTF
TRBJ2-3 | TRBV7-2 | CASRGWVDTQYF
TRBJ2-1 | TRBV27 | CARSFSNNEQLF
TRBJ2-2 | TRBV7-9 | CASSLADRGGTGELFF
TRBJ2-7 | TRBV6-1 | CASSPSAPFPYEQYF
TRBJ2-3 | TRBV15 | CATSRSGLTDTQYF
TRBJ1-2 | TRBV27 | CASSLEGNYGYTF
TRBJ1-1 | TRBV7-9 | CASSPRQGGVNTEASF
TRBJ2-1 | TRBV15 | CATAGTSEYNEQFF
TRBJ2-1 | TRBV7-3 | CASSPIAGGNEQFF
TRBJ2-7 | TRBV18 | CASSQDPYEQYF
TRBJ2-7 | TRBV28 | CASSSDTNPYEQYF
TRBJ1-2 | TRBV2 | CASSDPGQGTGYTF
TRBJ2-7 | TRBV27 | CASSLWGGEQYF
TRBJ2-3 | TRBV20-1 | CSALERGTDTQYF
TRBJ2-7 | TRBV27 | CASSPTGGTYEQYF
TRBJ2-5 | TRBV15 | CATSKLNQETQYF
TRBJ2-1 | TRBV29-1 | CSSRGRSYNEQFF
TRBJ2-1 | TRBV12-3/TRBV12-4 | CASSFPTRGDNEQFF
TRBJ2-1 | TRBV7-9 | CASSQGQVPYNEQFF
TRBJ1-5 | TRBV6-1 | CASSCGTATNQPQHF
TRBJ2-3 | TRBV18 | CASSPGIAGGPTDTQYF
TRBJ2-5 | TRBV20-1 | CSAPRERKETQYF
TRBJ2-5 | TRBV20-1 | CSTGLQETQYF
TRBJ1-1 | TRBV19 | CASSIGFGEEGNTEAFF
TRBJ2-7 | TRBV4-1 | CASSDLQPYEQYF
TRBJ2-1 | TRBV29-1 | CSVVPGLTYNEQFF